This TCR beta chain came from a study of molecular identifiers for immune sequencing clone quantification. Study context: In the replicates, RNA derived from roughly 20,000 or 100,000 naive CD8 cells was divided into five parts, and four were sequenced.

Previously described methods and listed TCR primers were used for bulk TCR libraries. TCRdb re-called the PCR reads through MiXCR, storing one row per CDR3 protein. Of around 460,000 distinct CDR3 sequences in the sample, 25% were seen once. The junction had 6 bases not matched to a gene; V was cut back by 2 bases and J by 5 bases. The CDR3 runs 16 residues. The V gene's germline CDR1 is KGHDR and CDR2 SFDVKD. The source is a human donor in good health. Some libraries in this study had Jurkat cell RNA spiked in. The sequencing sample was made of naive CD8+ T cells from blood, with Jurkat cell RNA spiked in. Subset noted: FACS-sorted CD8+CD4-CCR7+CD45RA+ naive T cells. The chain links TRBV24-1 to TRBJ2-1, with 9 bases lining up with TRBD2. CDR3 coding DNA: TGTGCCACCAGTGATTGGAAAGAGCGGGAGGACAATGAGCAGTTCTTC. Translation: CATSDWKEREDNEQFF.